Below, one T cell receptor beta chain is given with its context. TCRdb re-called the 5' RACE reads with MiXCR, one entry per CDR3 protein. The sample contains roughly 690,000 distinct CDR3 sequences, roughly 6% of which appear only once. This sample stems from a study of identical twins. CDR3 length equals 13 residues. Germline V CDR1 and CDR2: MNHEY, SVGEGT. The germline V and J ends were trimmed by 10 bases and 7 bases, with 19 bases remaining between them. The TCR was taken from a man between 18 and 35 years old in good health. The rearrangement links TRBV6-2 or TRBV6-3 to TRBJ1-1; no definite D call. What was sequenced was naive T cells sorted from blood. The CDR3 protein is CATASYRTFEAFF. CDR3 in DNA: TGTGCCACCGCCAGTTATCGTACTTTTGAAGCTTTCTTT.